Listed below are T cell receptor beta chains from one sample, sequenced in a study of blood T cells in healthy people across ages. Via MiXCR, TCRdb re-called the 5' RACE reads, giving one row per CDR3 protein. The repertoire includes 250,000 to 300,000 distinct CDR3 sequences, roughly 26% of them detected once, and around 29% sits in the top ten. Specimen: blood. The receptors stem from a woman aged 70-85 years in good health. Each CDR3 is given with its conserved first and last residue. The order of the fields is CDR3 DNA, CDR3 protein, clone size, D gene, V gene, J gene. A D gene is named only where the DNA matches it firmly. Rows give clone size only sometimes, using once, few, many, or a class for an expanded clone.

DNA: TGTGCCAGCAGCTTCCAGGGGAGTGAAAAACTGTTTTTT; CDR3: CASSFQGSEKLFF; size: -; D: -; V: TRBV5-5; J: TRBJ1-4
DNA: TGCAGTGCTACACAGGAATTCTATGGCCACACCTTC; CDR3: CSATQEFYGHTF; size: few; D: -; V: TRBV20-1; J: TRBJ1-2
DNA: TGCAGCGTTGAACGGGGACAGGGCCGGGCCTATGGCTACACCTTC; CDR3: CSVERGQGRAYGYTF; size: few; D: TRBD1; V: TRBV29-1; J: TRBJ1-2
DNA: TGTGCCAGCAGCCTAATACTCAACTCAGAGCAGTTCTTC; CDR3: CASSLILNSEQFF; size: many; D: -; V: TRBV5-6; J: TRBJ2-1
DNA: TGTGCCAGCAGCCTATTACGGACTAGCGGGAGGGGTCGCCAAGAGACCCAGTACTTC; CDR3: CASSLLRTSGRGRQETQYF; size: few; D: TRBD2; V: TRBV3-1; J: TRBJ2-5
DNA: TGTGCCAGCAGTTCCCGCCACGGGGACAGTACTTTAAATGAGCAGTTCTTC; CDR3: CASSSRHGDSTLNEQFF; size: -; D: TRBD1; V: TRBV27; J: TRBJ2-1
DNA: TGTGCCAGCAGCGCGGGACAGGCCTCGAACGTGGCTTTCTTT; CDR3: CASSAGQASNVAFF; size: -; D: TRBD1; V: TRBV7-8; J: TRBJ1-1
DNA: TGCAGCGTTGAAGGTGGCCCGGATATTGGTGCAGATACGCAGTATTTT; CDR3: CSVEGGPDIGADTQYF; size: few; D: -; V: TRBV29-1; J: TRBJ2-3
DNA: TGCGCCAGCAGCCAACTGGGACAAGGCCAAGAGACCCAGTACTTC; CDR3: CASSQLGQGQETQYF; size: -; D: -; V: TRBV4-3; J: TRBJ2-5
DNA: TGCGCCAGCAGCCAAGCGGGATTCTACAATGAGCAGTTCTTC; CDR3: CASSQAGFYNEQFF; size: few; D: -; V: TRBV4-3; J: TRBJ2-1
DNA: TGCAGTGCCGAGTCAGGGGGATTCAAAAACATTCAGTACTTC; CDR3: CSAESGGFKNIQYF; size: -; D: TRBD1; V: TRBV20-1; J: TRBJ2-4
DNA: TGTGCCAGCAGCCCCGGTAGGGGGCTTAGCACAGATACGCAGTATTTT; CDR3: CASSPGRGLSTDTQYF; size: -; D: TRBD1; V: TRBV2; J: TRBJ2-3
DNA: TGTGCCAGCATGGGGGGGGCTCAAGAGACCCAGTACTTC; CDR3: CASMGGAQETQYF; size: few; D: -; V: TRBV2; J: TRBJ2-5
DNA: TGCGCCAGCAGCTTGAGAACAGGCGGGACCCAAGAGACCCAGTACTTC; CDR3: CASSLRTGGTQETQYF; size: once; D: -; V: TRBV5-1; J: TRBJ2-5
DNA: TGTGCCAGCAGTGAACCGGGCCTACCCTACGAGCAGTACTTC; CDR3: CASSEPGLPYEQYF; size: few; D: -; V: TRBV2; J: TRBJ2-7
DNA: TGTGCCAGTAGTACACAGGGGGGACTAGCGGGATACAATGAGCAGTTCTTC; CDR3: CASSTQGGLAGYNEQFF; size: -; D: TRBD2; V: TRBV19; J: TRBJ2-1
DNA: TGTGCCAGCAGGCTAGCGGGAGAGGCCGGGGAGCTGTTTTTT; CDR3: CASRLAGEAGELFF; size: few; D: TRBD2; V: TRBV2; J: TRBJ2-2